Listed below are T cell receptor beta chains from one sample, sequenced in a study of blood T cell repertoires in COVID-19. Method: immunoSEQ multiplex PCR; TCRdb's copy keeps in-frame clones and lacks some. The sample lists some 150,000 clones; 80% were seen once. The specimen was peripheral blood. Receptors were obtained from a woman aged 45-60 years with acute or convalescent COVID-19. Each CDR3 is given with its conserved first and last residue. Fields, in order: clone size, D gene, V gene, J gene, CDR3 protein, CDR3 DNA. D genes are given only for firm matches. The listing skips clone size in some rows; elsewhere it reads once, few, many or a size class.

.	TRBD2	TRBV4-3	TRBJ2-3	CASSQAPTSGGRSDTQYF	TGCGCCAGCAGCCAAGCTCCCACTAGCGGGGGGAGGAGTGATACGCAGTATTTT
.	.	TRBV9	TRBJ1-2	CASSASTGSPGYTF	TGTGCCAGCAGCGCCTCCACGGGGAGCCCTGGCTACACCTTC
.	.	TRBV7-2	TRBJ1-2	CASSLGLSLYGYTF	TGTGCCAGCAGCTTAGGCTTGAGTCTCTATGGCTACACCTTC
.	.	TRBV27	TRBJ1-2	CASSSVGLGSYGYTF	TGTGCCAGCAGTTCTGTGGGGCTAGGTAGCTATGGCTACACCTTC
.	.	TRBV7-3	TRBJ1-1	CASSLTWGEGTEAFF	TGTGCCAGCAGCTTAACGTGGGGGGAAGGCACTGAAGCTTTCTTT
.	TRBD1	TRBV30	TRBJ1-6	CAWSATGGDSPLHF	TGTGCCTGGAGTGCGACAGGGGGGGATTCACCCCTCCACTTT
.	TRBD2	TRBV9	TRBJ2-7	CASSGRGDGVEQYF	TGTGCCAGCAGCGGACGGGGGGACGGAGTCGAGCAGTACTTC
.	.	TRBV7-2	TRBJ2-1	CASSIEAGRSYNEQFF	TGTGCCAGCAGCATCGAAGCGGGCCGCTCCTACAATGAGCAGTTCTTC
.	TRBD1	TRBV5-1	TRBJ1-2	CASSTDRGGYTF	TGCGCCAGCAGCACGGACAGGGGGGGCTACACCTTC
.	.	TRBV24-1	TRBJ2-1	CATARHPDRDNEQFF	TGTGCCACCGCCCGGCACCCAGATCGGGACAATGAGCAGTTCTTC
.	.	TRBV28	TRBJ1-5	CASSLLRLNQPQHF	TGTGCCAGCAGTCTCCTACGACTCAATCAGCCCCAGCATTTT
.	TRBD2	TRBV11-2	TRBJ2-1	CASSPRGGLSSYNEQFF	TGTGCCAGCAGCCCCCGGGGGGGGCTAAGCTCCTACAATGAGCAGTTCTTC
.	.	TRBV6-2/TRBV6-3	TRBJ2-7	CASSYRDRTYEQYF	TGTGCCAGCAGTTACCGAGACAGGACTTACGAGCAGTACTTC
once	.	TRBV7-9	TRBJ2-2	CASSLGRRGKAGELFF	TGTGCCAGCAGCCTAGGGCGCAGGGGCAAGGCCGGGGAGCTGTTTTTT
.	.	TRBV7-9	TRBJ1-6	CASSLGGGSPLHF	TGTGCCAGCAGCTTAGGTGGAGGATCACCCCTCCACTTT
.	.	TRBV3-1/TRBV3-2	TRBJ1-4	CASSQELSFNEKLFF	TGTGCCAGCAGCCAAGAACTGAGTTTTAATGAAAAACTGTTTTTT
.	TRBD1	TRBV19	TRBJ2-1	CASSIGDSYFTYNEQFF	TGTGCCAGTAGTATTGGGGACAGCTATTTTACCTACAATGAGCAGTTCTTC
.	.	TRBV24-1	TRBJ2-1	CATSDAGKAGEQFF	TGTGCCACCAGTGACGCGGGGAAAGCCGGTGAGCAGTTCTTC
.	.	TRBV18	TRBJ1-2	CASSPPAGGGLHGYTF	TGTGCCAGCTCACCACCGGCGGGGGGCGGTCTACATGGCTACACCTTC
.	.	TRBV2	TRBJ2-2	CASPRGANGELFF	TGTGCCAGCCCCCGTGGGGCGAACGGGGAGCTGTTTTTT
.	TRBD1	TRBV24-1	TRBJ2-5	CATSDPGQGRETQYF	TGTGCCACCAGTGATCCGGGACAGGGGAGAGAGACCCAGTACTTC
.	.	TRBV6-5	TRBJ1-1	CASSSPGQNTEAFF	TGTGCCAGCAGTAGCCCGGGACAGAACACTGAAGCTTTCTTT
.	.	TRBV5-6	TRBJ1-1	CASRRQEAEAFF	TGTGCCAGCAGACGTCAGGAGGCTGAAGCTTTCTTT
few	TRBD1	TRBV2	TRBJ2-2	CATEPPGQGLAGELFF	TGTGCCACCGAACCTCCGGGACAGGGTCTCGCCGGGGAGCTGTTTTTT
.	TRBD2	TRBV7-8	TRBJ2-2	CASSPTRAGRGGELFF	TGTGCCAGCAGCCCTACCCGGGCAGGGAGGGGCGGGGAGCTGTTTTTT
.	.	TRBV29-1	TRBJ1-5	CSVRVQGSNQPQHF	TGCAGCGTTCGGGTACAGGGTAGCAATCAGCCCCAGCATTTT
once	TRBD2	TRBV9	TRBJ2-3	CASSVRTSGGGADTQYF	TGTGCCAGCAGCGTACGGACTAGCGGGGGAGGTGCAGATACGCAGTATTTT
.	.	TRBV5-1	TRBJ2-3	CASSLALAGTDTQYF	TGCGCCAGCAGCTTGGCGTTAGCGGGCACAGATACGCAGTATTTT
.	TRBD1	TRBV6-5	TRBJ1-2	CASKGQIYGYTF	TGTGCCAGCAAGGGACAGATCTATGGCTACACCTTC
few	.	TRBV9	TRBJ1-1	CASSASPTSNTEAFF	TGTGCCAGCAGCGCGAGCCCGACATCCAACACTGAAGCTTTCTTT
.	.	TRBV7-9	TRBJ2-3	CASSRGSAGTDTQYF	TGTGCCAGCAGCCGCGGGTCGGCTGGCACAGATACGCAGTATTTT
.	TRBD1	TRBV5-1	TRBJ1-2	CASSWTTDRGRGGYTF	TGCGCCAGCAGCTGGACGACTGACAGGGGGAGGGGTGGCTACACCTTC
few	TRBD2	TRBV27	TRBJ2-3	CASSSRTSGGRATQYF	TGTGCCAGCAGCTCCCGGACTAGCGGGGGGAGGGCTACGCAGTATTTT
.	.	TRBV7-3	TRBJ2-2	CASSLLTGELFF	TGTGCCAGCAGCTTACTAACCGGGGAGCTGTTTTTT
.	TRBD1	TRBV6-6	TRBJ2-2	CASAGDRTNTGELFF	TGTGCCAGCGCCGGGGACAGGACAAACACCGGGGAGCTGTTTTTT
.	.	TRBV7-3	TRBJ1-2	CASSLMGGPNYGYTF	TGTGCCAGCAGCTTAATGGGGGGGCCTAACTATGGCTACACCTTC
.	.	TRBV10-3	TRBJ1-5	CAITDSERQPQHF	TGTGCCATCACCGACTCTGAGCGTCAGCCCCAGCATTTT
.	.	TRBV6-5	TRBJ1-6	CASSYSGGDNSPLHF	TGTGCCAGCAGTTACTCGGGCGGGGATAATTCACCCCTCCACTTT
.	TRBD1	TRBV7-6	TRBJ2-5	CASSLGQGYQETQYF	TGTGCCAGCAGCTTAGGACAGGGCTACCAAGAGACCCAGTACTTC
.	.	TRBV9	TRBJ1-6	CASSAGGDNYNSPLHF	TGTGCCAGCAGCGCGGGGGGGGACAACTATAATTCACCCCTCCACTTT
once	.	TRBV7-2	TRBJ1-1	CASSSPGGMNTEAFF	TGTGCCAGCAGCTCACCTGGGGGGATGAACACTGAAGCTTTCTTT
.	TRBD1	TRBV6-1	TRBJ1-2	CASSEPTRTGGDGYTF	TGTGCCAGCAGTGAACCAACCCGGACAGGGGGCGATGGCTACACCTTC
.	TRBD1	TRBV5-1	TRBJ1-1	CASRLRQGVNTEAFF	TGCGCCAGCAGACTTAGACAGGGGGTGAACACTGAAGCTTTCTTT
.	.	TRBV7-2	TRBJ2-7	CASSPRGGRFHEQYF	TGTGCCAGCAGCCCACGTGGGGGCAGGTTCCACGAGCAGTACTTC
.	TRBD1	TRBV4-1	TRBJ1-3	CASSLQGGSSGNTIYF	TGCGCCAGCAGCCTCCAGGGGGGTAGCTCTGGAAACACCATATATTTT
few	TRBD1	TRBV12-3/TRBV12-4	TRBJ1-4	CASSAGGHEKLFF	TGTGCCAGCAGTGCAGGGGGGCACGAAAAACTGTTTTTT
.	.	TRBV7-9	TRBJ1-1	CASSLGEDTEAFF	TGTGCCAGCAGCTTGGGGGAGGACACTGAAGCTTTCTTT
once	.	TRBV29-1	TRBJ2-6	CSASGANVLTF	TGCAGCGCCTCGGGGGCCAACGTCCTGACTTTC
.	.	TRBV2	TRBJ2-7	CASSLRDIYEQYF	TGTGCCAGCTCCCTCCGGGACATTTACGAGCAGTACTTC
.	.	TRBV28	TRBJ1-5	CASTQGSVHQPQHF	TGTGCCAGCACCCAGGGATCGGTACATCAGCCCCAGCATTTT
.	.	TRBV2	TRBJ1-5	CASSVIPAAQPQHF	TGTGCCAGCAGTGTGATCCCGGCGGCCCAGCCCCAGCATTTT
.	TRBD2	TRBV28	TRBJ2-5	CASSPRGGLTETQYF	TGTGCCAGCAGTCCCCGGGGGGGACTCACAGAGACCCAGTACTTC
.	.	TRBV30	TRBJ1-6	CAWDTGYSPLHF	TGTGCCTGGGATACAGGGTATTCACCCCTCCACTTT
.	.	TRBV5-1	TRBJ2-2	CASSLASANTGELFF	TGCGCCAGCAGCTTGGCGTCGGCGAACACCGGGGAGCTGTTTTTT